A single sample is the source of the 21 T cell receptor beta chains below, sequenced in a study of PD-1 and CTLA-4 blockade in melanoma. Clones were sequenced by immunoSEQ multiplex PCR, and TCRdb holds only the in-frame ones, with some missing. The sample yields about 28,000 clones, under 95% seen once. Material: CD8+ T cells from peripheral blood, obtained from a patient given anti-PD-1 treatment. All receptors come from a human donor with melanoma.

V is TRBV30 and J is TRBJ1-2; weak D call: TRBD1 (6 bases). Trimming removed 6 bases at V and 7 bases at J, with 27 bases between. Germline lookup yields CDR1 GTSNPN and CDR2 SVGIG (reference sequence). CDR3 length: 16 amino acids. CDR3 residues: CACHRNPGGGAGGYTF. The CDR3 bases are TGTGCCTGCCACCGAAACCCCGGCGGGGGGGCGGGTGGCTACACCTTC.

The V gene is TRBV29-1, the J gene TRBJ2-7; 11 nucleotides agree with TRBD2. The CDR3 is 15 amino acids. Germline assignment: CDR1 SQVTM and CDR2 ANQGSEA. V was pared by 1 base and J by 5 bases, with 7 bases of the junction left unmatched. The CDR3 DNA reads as TGCAGCGTTGAAGCCTTAGCGGGAGGGTCCCACGAGCAGTACTTC. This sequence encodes CSVEALAGGSHEQYF.

CDR3 loop: CASSKWDSNQPQHF. The CDR3 DNA reads as TGTGCCAGCAGTAAATGGGATAGCAATCAGCCCCAGCATTTT. The V and J genes are TRBV7-9 and TRBJ1-5; no reliable D call. Germline V CDR1 and CDR2: SEHNR, FQNEAQ (reference sequence). The CDR3 totals 14 residues. Between the trimmed V and J ends, which lost 6 bases and 0 bases, there was a span of 9 bases.

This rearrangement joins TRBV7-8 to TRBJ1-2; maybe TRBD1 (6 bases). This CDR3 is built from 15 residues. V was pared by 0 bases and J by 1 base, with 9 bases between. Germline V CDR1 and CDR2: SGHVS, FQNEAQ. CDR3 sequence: CASSLALGGNYGYTF. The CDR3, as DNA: TGTGCCAGCAGCTTAGCGCTAGGGGGTAACTATGGCTACACCTTC.

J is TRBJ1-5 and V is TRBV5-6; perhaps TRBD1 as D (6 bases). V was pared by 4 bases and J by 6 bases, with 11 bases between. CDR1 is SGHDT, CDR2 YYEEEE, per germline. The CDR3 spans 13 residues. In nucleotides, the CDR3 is TGTGCCAGCAGCCCGGGAGGGGGTCAGCCCCAGCATTTT. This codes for CASSPGGGQPQHF.

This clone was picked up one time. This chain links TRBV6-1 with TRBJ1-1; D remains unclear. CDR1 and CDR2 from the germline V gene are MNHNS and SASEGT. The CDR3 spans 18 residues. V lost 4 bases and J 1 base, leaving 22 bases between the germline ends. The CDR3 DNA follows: TGTGCCAGCAGTGCGGCGGCAGGTGATTTTGGAGCGAACACTGAAGCTTTCTTT. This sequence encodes CASSAAAGDFGANTEAFF.

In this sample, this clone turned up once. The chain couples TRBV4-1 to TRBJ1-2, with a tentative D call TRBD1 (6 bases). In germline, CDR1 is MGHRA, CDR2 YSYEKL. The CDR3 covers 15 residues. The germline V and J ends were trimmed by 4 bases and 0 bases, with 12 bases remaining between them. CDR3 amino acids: CASSPGRGANYGYTF. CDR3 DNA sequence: TGCGCCAGCAGCCCTGGGAGGGGGGCTAACTATGGCTACACCTTC.

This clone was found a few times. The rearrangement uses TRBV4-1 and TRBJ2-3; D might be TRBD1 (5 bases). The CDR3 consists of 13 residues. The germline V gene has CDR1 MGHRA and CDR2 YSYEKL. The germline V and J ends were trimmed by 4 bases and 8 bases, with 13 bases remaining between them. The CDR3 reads CASSPPAGITQYF. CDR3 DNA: TGCGCCAGCAGCCCCCCAGCAGGGATTACGCAGTATTTT.

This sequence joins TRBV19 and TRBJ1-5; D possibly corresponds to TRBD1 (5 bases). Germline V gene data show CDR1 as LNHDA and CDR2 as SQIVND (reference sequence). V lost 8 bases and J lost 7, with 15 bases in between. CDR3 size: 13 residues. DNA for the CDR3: TGTGCCAGTCGGAGGGACGGCTACCAGCCCCAGCATTTT. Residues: CASRRDGYQPQHF.

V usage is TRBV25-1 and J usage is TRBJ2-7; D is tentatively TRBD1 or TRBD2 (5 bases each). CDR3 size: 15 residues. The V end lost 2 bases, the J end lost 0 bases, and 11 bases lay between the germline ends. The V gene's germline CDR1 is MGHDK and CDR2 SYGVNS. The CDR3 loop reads CASSEGWGNSYEQYF. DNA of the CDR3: TGTGCCAGCAGTGAAGGCTGGGGGAACTCCTACGAGCAGTACTTC.

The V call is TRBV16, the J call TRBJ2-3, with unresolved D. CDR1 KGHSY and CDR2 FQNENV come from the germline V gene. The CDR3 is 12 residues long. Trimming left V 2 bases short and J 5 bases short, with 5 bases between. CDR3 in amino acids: CASSQTVDTQYF. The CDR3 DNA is TGTGCCAGCAGCCAAACCGTAGATACGCAGTATTTT.

The CDR3 nucleotides are TGTGCCAGCAGCTACGGGCCCGGAGGCTACACCTTC. Translation gives CASSYGPGGYTF. The chain uses TRBV5-6 and TRBJ1-2; D gene unclear. Germline V gives CDR1 SGHDT, CDR2 YYEEEE. The CDR3 runs 12 residues. The V end was cut by 3 bases, the J end by 8 bases, with 11 bases between.

The CDR3 sequence is CASSISSGWDNQPQHF. CDR3 sequence (DNA): TGTGCCAGTAGTATCTCTTCAGGGTGGGACAATCAGCCCCAGCATTTT. This rearrangement joins TRBV19 to TRBJ1-5, with a weak D call TRBD1 (5 bases). The CDR3 consists of 16 residues. Germline V gives CDR1 LNHDA, CDR2 SQIVND (reference sequence). V lost 3 bases and J 3 bases, leaving 15 bases between the germline ends.

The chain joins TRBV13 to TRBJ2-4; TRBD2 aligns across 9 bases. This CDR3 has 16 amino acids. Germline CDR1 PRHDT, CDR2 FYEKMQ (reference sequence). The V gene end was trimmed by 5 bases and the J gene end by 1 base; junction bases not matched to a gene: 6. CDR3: CASSLSGRRAKNIQYF. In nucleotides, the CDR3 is TGTGCCAGCAGCCTGAGCGGGAGGAGGGCCAAAAACATTCAGTACTTC. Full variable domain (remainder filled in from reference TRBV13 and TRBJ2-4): AAGVIQSPRHLIKEKRETATLKCYPIPRHDTVYWYQQGPGQDPQFLISFYEKMQSDKGSIPDRFSAQQFSDYHSELNMSSLELGDSALYFCASSLSGRRAKNIQYFGAGTRLSVL.

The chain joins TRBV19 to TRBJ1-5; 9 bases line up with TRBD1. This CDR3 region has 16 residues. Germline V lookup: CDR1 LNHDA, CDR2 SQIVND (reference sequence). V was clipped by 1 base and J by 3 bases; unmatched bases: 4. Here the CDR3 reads CASSIAGTGPNQPQHF. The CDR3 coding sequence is TGTGCCAGTAGTATAGCCGGGACAGGGCCCAATCAGCCCCAGCATTTT.

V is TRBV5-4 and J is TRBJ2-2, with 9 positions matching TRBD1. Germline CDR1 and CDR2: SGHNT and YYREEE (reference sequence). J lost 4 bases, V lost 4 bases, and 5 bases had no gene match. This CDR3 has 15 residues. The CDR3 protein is CASSHWTGVTGELFF. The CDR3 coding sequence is TGTGCCAGCAGCCATTGGACAGGGGTCACCGGGGAGCTGTTTTTT.

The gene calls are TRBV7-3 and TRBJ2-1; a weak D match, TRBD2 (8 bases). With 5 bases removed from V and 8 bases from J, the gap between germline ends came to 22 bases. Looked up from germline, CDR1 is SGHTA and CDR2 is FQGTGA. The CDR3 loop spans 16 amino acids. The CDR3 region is CASSPAGQVGGDEQFF. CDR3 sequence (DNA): TGTGCCAGCAGCCCCGCTGGACAGGTCGGGGGGGATGAGCAGTTCTTC.

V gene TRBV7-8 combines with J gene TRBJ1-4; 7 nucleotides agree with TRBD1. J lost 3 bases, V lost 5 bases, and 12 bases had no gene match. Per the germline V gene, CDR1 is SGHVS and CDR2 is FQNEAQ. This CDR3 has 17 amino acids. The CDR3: CASSPLWITGANEKLFF. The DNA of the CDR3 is TGTGCCAGCAGCCCACTTTGGATCACAGGGGCTAATGAAAAACTGTTTTTT.

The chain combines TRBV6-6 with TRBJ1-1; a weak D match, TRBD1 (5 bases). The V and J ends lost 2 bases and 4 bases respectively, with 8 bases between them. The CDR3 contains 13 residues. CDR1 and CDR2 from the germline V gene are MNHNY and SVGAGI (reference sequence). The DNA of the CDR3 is TGTGCCAGCAGTTACAAGGGGAGCACTGAAGCTTTCTTT. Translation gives CASSYKGSTEAFF.

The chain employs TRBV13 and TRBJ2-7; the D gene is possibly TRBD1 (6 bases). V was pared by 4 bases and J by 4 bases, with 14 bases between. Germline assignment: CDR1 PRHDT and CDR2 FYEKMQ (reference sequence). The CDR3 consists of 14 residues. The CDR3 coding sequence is TGTGCCAGCAGCTCACCGGGACAAACTTACGAGCAGTACTTC. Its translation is CASSSPGQTYEQYF.

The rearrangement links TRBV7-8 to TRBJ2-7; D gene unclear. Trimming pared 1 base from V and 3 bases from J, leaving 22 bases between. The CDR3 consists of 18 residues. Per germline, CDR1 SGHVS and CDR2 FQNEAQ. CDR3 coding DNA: TGTGCCAGCAGCTTAGATTTCGGTATGGCCCCCTATGACTACGAGCAGTACTTC. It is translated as CASSLDFGMAPYDYEQYF. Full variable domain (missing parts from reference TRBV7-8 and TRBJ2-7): GAGVSQSPRYKVAKRGQDVALRCDPISGHVSLFWYQQALGQGPEFLTYFQNEAQLDKSGLPSDRFFAERPEGSVSTLKIQRTQQEDSAVYLCASSLDFGMAPYDYEQYFGPGTRLTVT.